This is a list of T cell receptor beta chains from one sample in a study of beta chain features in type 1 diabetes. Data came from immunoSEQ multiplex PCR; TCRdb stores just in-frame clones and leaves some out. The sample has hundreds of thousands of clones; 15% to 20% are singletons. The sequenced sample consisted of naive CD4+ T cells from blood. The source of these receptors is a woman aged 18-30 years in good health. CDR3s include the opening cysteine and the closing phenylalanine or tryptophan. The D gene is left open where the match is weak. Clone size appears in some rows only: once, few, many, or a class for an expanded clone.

CASSLRGTRGNTIYF	TGTGCCAGCAGTCTCAGGGGGACACGAGGAAACACCATATATTTT	TRBD1	TRBJ1-3	NA	TRBV6-1
CASSPDRGSYEQYF	TGTGCCAGCTCACCGGACAGGGGATCTTACGAGCAGTACTTC	TRBD1	TRBJ2-7	few	TRBV18
CASSLEGSPRYYGYTF	TGTGCCAGCAGCTTAGAAGGGAGCCCCAGGTACTATGGCTACACCTTC	NA	TRBJ1-2	NA	TRBV7-9
CASKLAGANTGELFF	TGTGCCAGCAAGCTAGCGGGAGCCAACACCGGGGAGCTGTTTTTT	TRBD2	TRBJ2-2	NA	TRBV27
CASTIGGVHQETQYF	TGTGCCAGCACCATCGGCGGGGTTCATCAAGAGACCCAGTACTTC	NA	TRBJ2-5	few	TRBV7-9
CASSAIGPAGELFF	TGTGCCAGCAGTGCCATTGGCCCGGCCGGGGAGCTGTTTTTT	NA	TRBJ2-2	NA	TRBV6-4
CASSRDRGSGANVLTF	TGTGCCAGTAGCCGGGACAGGGGATCCGGGGCCAACGTCCTGACTTTC	TRBD1	TRBJ2-6	NA	TRBV19
CASSRTRSEQYF	TGTGCCAGCAGTCGAACGCGGAGCGAGCAGTACTTC	NA	TRBJ2-7	NA	TRBV6-5
CASSQAISVPYNEQFF	TGCGCCAGCAGCCAAGCAATTAGTGTTCCCTACAATGAGCAGTTCTTC	NA	TRBJ2-1	NA	TRBV4-3
CSVEVVLGGNYGYTF	TGCAGCGTTGAAGTGGTTTTGGGAGGCAACTATGGCTACACCTTC	NA	TRBJ1-2	few	TRBV29-1
CASSPPQGRETQYF	TGTGCCAGCTCACCTCCACAGGGTAGAGAGACCCAGTACTTC	NA	TRBJ2-5	few	TRBV18
CASSPRGQDYGYTF	TGTGCCAGCTCACCCCGGGGACAGGACTATGGCTACACCTTC	TRBD1	TRBJ1-2	NA	TRBV18
CASSEQGTGANVLTF	TGTGCCAGCAGTGAACAGGGGACCGGGGCCAACGTCCTGACTTTC	NA	TRBJ2-6	few	TRBV6-1
CASRDRDATNEKLFF	TGTGCCAGCAGGGACAGGGATGCAACTAATGAAAAACTGTTTTTT	TRBD1	TRBJ1-4	few	TRBV27
CASLDEVGGVLTF	TGTGCCAGCCTAGATGAGGTAGGGGGTGTCCTGACTTTC	NA	TRBJ2-6	few	TRBV2
CASLMAVRENYEQYF	TGTGCCAGCCTCATGGCGGTCAGGGAAAACTACGAGCAGTACTTC	NA	TRBJ2-7	NA	TRBV4-2
CASDHDTSYEQYF	TGTGCTAGTGACCACGATACCTCCTACGAGCAGTACTTC	NA	TRBJ2-7	few	TRBV12-5
CASSFSPGTGTLNTGELFF	TGTGCCAGCAGCTTCTCCCCCGGGACTGGTACCCTAAACACCGGGGAGCTGTTTTTT	NA	TRBJ2-2	few	TRBV7-3
CASSQSKEFNTEAFF	TGCGCCAGCAGTCAATCCAAGGAATTCAACACTGAAGCTTTCTTT	NA	TRBJ1-1	NA	TRBV23-1
CASSLGPSLLYGYTF	TGTGCCAGCAGCTTAGGGCCGTCTCTACTCTATGGCTACACCTTC	NA	TRBJ1-2	few	TRBV7-2
CATARYGSSYEQYF	TGTGCCACCGCGAGGTACGGGAGCTCCTACGAGCAGTACTTC	NA	TRBJ2-7	few	TRBV6-6
CASSPTRLAVTYEQYF	TGTGCCAGCAGCCCGACGAGGCTAGCGGTTACCTACGAGCAGTACTTC	TRBD2	TRBJ2-7	few	TRBV7-9
CASSKTGTSVNYGYTF	TGTGCCAGCAGCAAAACGGGGACCTCCGTGAACTATGGCTACACCTTC	NA	TRBJ1-2	few	TRBV13
CASTLLASSYNEQFF	TGTGCCAGCACGTTACTAGCGAGCTCCTACAATGAGCAGTTCTTC	TRBD2	TRBJ2-1	NA	TRBV2
CASSPPAGGSTTGELFF	TGTGCCAGCTCACCACCGGCTGGCGGGAGTACCACCGGGGAGCTGTTTTTT	TRBD2	TRBJ2-2	NA	TRBV18
CASSARGMNTEAFF	TGCGCCAGCAGCGCTAGGGGTATGAACACTGAAGCTTTCTTT	NA	TRBJ1-1	NA	TRBV5-1